This record concerns one T cell receptor beta chain sequence. It differs at one base from a far larger clone, so likely a read error. This sample stems from a study of prognosis after radiotherapy for stage I lung cancer. Multiplex PCR, run in two rounds, amplified TCR beta CDR3 from genomic DNA. Gene-specific primers for each TRBV and TRBJ gene drove first-round PCR. MiXCR, applied by TCRdb to the multiplex PCR reads, yields one record per CDR3 protein. This table has about 25,000 distinct CDR3 sequences, 35% to 40% appearing once. CDR1 is MRHNA and CDR2 is SNTAGT in the germline V gene. The CDR3 is made up of 13 amino acids.

The rearrangement joins TRBV6-4 to TRBJ2-7, with D possibly being TRBD1 or TRBD2 (6 bases each). The sequence derives from a donor older than 45 with non-small cell lung cancer. This sample comprised PBMCs, obtained before or after stereotactic body radiation therapy (not recorded which). CDR3 amino acids: CASSDRGLYDQYF. The CDR3 region has the DNA TGTGCCAGCAGTGACCGGGGGCTCTACGATCAGTACTTC.